The source of this T cell receptor (beta chain) is a study of blood T cell dynamics during melanoma immunotherapy. Study-wide background: Metastatic melanoma patients received first-line pembrolizumab or nivolumab plus ipilimumab. Study-wide points: Among sorted CD8+ subsets, immune-effector cells had the highest clonality and cell-free DNA similarity.

Measured with immunoSEQ multiplex PCR; TCRdb has only the in-frame clones, and not every one. The table has several hundred clones, 70% to 80% seen once. Trimming removed 3 bases from V and 0 bases from J; junction bases left unmatched: 2. The germline V gene has CDR1 SEHNR and CDR2 FQNEAQ (reference sequence). CDR3 size: 16 residues. Points on this clone: Its cognate antigen is unknown.

The time point was: pre-treatment baseline. Memory T cells counted as immune-effector cells when CD3+ CD4- CD8+ CD45RA- CD45RO-high CD27- CCR7-. Apart from a couple of fast progressors, RECIST 1.1 response was judged 12 weeks post-infusion. Sequencing used CD8+ T cells from blood, obtained from a patient treated with checkpoint blockade. The rearrangement joins TRBV7-9 to TRBJ2-7; 13 bases line up with TRBD2. This sequence was found in a human donor with melanoma. The CDR3 DNA reads as TGTGCCAGCAGCTTGCGGACTAGCGGGAGCTCCTACGAGCAGTACTTC. Residues: CASSLRTSGSSYEQYF.